This TCR beta chain derives from a study of T cell responses to AZD1222 COVID-19 vaccine (dated by TCRdb to 2020 to 2022). Study-level background: TCR sequencing covered about 230 trial participants: some 210 given two doses of AZD1222 and 26 given two doses of MenACWY control vaccine. Trial participants were enrolled into age subgroups of 18-55, 56-69 and 70-plus years, which contained roughly 150, 30 and 60 TCR-sequenced participants, respectively.

What the study reported, not specific to this receptor: The vaccine-associated CD4 TCRs covered the entire spike protein, and the dominant responses fell in regions 160-218 and 743-854. In the small 56-69-year group, the increase in depth fell short of significance, most likely because of low power. After two AZD1222 doses, both the breadth and the depth of spike-specific TCRs were significantly higher than at day 0 and than in MenACWY recipients. Participants were mostly white British and included more females than males, and it was suggested by the authors that clonal diversity may have been underestimated. Conclusions about previously exposed vaccinees were limited because only a handful of AZD1222 recipients were SARS-CoV-2 seropositive at baseline. Nearly half of unique spike-specific TCRs reportedly recognized epitopes outside regions mutated in the B.1.351 and B.1.1.7 variants. Because no samples from the day 14 peak response were available, repertoires could be characterized only after the peak T cell response.

For this chain, trimming is 3 bases at the V end and 7 bases at the J end, and the number of junction bases without a gene match is 9. The CDR3, cysteine through phenylalanine, is 15 amino acids long. Only CDR3 DNA is held: 45 bases, read in frame from base 1. According to the germline V gene, CDR1 reads MGHRA and CDR2 reads YSYEKL. The CDR3 regions of human TCRbeta chains were analyzed by immunosequencing. On the study's bioinformatics: TCRs in the repertoires were matched against a reference library of SARS-CoV-2-specific TCRs that had been generated with the MIRA antigen-specificity platform. Breadth was defined as the fraction of unique TCRs that were SARS-CoV-2-associated, and depth was defined as the fraction of total T cells that were SARS-CoV-2-associated. Using the MIRA data, every spike-specific TCR was mapped to the spike region that the TCR reacted to and assigned to either a CD4 or a CD8 class. Log10-transformed breadth and depth values were compared by one-way ANOVA with Sidak's multiple comparisons tests. The source is immuneACCESS, and TCRdb retained only in-frame sequences with V and J called. Part of the clones is not carried over; for the studies checked, unresolved V genes explain less than half of this, and the remainder is unexplained. V, J and clone size are taken as reported in that table, and D and trimming were inferred from the DNA itself. The sample contains 75,000 to 90,000 clones, roughly 85% of them found a single time. Together, the top ten hold 12% of the sample.

Sample time point, as interpreted from the label and publication: about 28 days (+/-7) after the second vaccine dose. AZD1222 recipients whose second dose came at about 4 weeks and those whose second dose came at about 12 weeks were combined into one group, since spike-specific TCR depth and breadth did not differ between the two schedules. Vaccinee samples came from UK trials COV001 and COV002, including a single-blind randomized controlled phase 2/3 trial of AZD1222 (ChAdOx1 nCoV-19) in healthy adults. Trial participant PBMC samples were collected at day 0 and day 28 after the second dose for TCRbeta chain sequencing. Notes on this clone: Its target antigen remains unknown. The input lacks base qualities; no much larger clone sits a single base away.

Source: peripheral blood, taken 28 days after the second AZD1222 dose. In this chain, TRBV4-1 is recombined with TRBJ1-5; 7 of the junction bases match TRBD1. The sequence was collected from an adult who received the AZD1222 COVID-19 vaccine. CDR3 sequence: CASSQAKGARQPQHF. Read as DNA, the sequence is TGCGCCAGCAGCCAGGCCAAGGGGGCACGCCAGCCCCAGCATTTT.